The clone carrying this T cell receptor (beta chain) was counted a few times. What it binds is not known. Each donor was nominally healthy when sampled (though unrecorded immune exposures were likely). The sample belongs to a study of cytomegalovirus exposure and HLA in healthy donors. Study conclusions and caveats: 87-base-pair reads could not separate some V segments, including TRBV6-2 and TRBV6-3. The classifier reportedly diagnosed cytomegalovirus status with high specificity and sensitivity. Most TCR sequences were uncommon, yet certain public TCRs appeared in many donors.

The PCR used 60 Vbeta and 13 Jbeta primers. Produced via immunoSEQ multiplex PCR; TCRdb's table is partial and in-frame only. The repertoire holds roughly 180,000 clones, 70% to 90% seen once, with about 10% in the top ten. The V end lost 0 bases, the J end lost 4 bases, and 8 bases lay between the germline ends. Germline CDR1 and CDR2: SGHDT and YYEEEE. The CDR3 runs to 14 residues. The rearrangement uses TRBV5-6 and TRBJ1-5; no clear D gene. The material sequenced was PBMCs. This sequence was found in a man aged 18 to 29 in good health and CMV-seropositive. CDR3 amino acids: CASSLAGSNQPQHF. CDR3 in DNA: TGTGCCAGCAGCTTGGCTGGCAGTAATCAGCCCCAGCATTTT.